This TCR beta chain was found in a study of neurological immune-mediated disorders. General study findings and limits: The study found no CDR3 amino acid sequences shared by expanded clones across subjects, suggesting private repertoires in all groups. The phylogenetic placement of 18 of 34 multiple sclerosis patients' repertoires in one related-CDR3 cluster constitutes a possible signature.

The unsorted libraries were prepared from 2 million PBMCs (stored at -80 C). The table lists this clonotype with many counts. Its antigen is still unknown. Germline assignment: CDR1 DFQATT and CDR2 SNEGSKA (reference sequence). The germline V and J ends were trimmed by 2 bases and 0 bases, with 9 bases remaining between them. The CDR3 spans 14 residues. The cDNA was synthesized by means of template-switch 5'RACE, which was carried out with 10-nucleotide random UMIs. Each CDR3 protein gets one entry after TCRdb re-called the 5' RACE reads with MiXCR. Here the sample spans about 66,000 distinct CDR3 sequences, about 4% being singletons.

This clonotype was sampled from a man aged 25-45 years with multiple sclerosis. The chain joins TRBV20-1 to TRBJ2-3; a weak D match, TRBD1 (6 bases). Sequences were obtained from PBMCs. CDR3 amino acids: CSARPDRSTDTQYF. In DNA form, the CDR3 reads TGCAGTGCTAGACCCGACAGGAGCACAGATACGCAGTATTTT.